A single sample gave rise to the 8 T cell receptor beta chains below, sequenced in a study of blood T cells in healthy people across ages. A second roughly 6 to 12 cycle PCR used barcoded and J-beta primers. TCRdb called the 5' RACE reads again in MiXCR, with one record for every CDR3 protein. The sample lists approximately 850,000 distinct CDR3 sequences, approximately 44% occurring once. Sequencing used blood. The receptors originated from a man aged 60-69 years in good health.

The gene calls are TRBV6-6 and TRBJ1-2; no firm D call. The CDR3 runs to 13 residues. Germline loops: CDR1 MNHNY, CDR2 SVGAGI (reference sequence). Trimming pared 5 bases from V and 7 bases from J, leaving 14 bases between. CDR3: CASSGKFPGGYTF. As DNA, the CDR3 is TGTGCCAGCAGTGGAAAGTTTCCCGGTGGCTACACCTTC.

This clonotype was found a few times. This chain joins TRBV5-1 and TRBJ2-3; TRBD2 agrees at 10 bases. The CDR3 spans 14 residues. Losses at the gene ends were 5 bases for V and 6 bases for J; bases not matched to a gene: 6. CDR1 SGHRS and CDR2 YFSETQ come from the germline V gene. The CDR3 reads CASSLAGESDTQYF. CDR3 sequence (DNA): TGCGCCAGCAGTCTAGCGGGGGAGTCTGATACGCAGTATTTT.

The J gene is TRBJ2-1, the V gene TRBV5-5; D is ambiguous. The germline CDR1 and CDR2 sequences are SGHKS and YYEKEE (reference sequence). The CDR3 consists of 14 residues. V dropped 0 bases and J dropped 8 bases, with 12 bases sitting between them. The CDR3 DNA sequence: TGTGCCAGCAGCTTGGCCGTTGGTGTCCATGAGCAGTTCTTC. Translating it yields CASSLAVGVHEQFF.

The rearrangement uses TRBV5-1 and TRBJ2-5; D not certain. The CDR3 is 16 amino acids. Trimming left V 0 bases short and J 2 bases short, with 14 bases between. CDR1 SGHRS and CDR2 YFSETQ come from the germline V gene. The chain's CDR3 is CASSLGDRMGQETQYF. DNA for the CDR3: TGCGCCAGCAGCTTGGGCGACCGAATGGGGCAAGAGACCCAGTACTTC.

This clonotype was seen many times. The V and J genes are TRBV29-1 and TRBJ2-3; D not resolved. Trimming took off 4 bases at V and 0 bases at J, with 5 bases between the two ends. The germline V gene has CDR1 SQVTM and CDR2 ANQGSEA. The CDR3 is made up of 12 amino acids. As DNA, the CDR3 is TGCAGCGTTGTCGGCAGCACAGATACGCAGTATTTT. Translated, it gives CSVVGSTDTQYF.

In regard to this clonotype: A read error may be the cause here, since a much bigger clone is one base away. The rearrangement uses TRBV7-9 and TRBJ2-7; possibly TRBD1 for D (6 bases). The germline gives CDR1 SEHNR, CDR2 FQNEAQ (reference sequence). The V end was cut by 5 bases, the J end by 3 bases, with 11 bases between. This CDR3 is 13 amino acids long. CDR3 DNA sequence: TGTGCCAGCAGCCGGGACAAGGGCTACGAGCAGTACTTC. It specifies CASSRDKGYEQYF. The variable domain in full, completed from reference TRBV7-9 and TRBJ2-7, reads DTGVSQNPRHKITKRGQNVTFRCDPISEHNRLYWYRQTLGQGPEFLTYFQNEAQLEKSRLLSDRFSAERPKGSFSTLEIQRTEQGDSAMYLCASSRDKGYEQYFGPGTRLTVT.

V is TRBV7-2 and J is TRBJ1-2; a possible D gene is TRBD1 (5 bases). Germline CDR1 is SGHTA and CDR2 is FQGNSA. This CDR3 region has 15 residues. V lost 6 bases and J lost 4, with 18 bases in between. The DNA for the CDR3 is TGTGCCAGCAGTCCTCCCTCGGGGGGAACCTATGGCTACACCTTC. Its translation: CASSPPSGGTYGYTF.

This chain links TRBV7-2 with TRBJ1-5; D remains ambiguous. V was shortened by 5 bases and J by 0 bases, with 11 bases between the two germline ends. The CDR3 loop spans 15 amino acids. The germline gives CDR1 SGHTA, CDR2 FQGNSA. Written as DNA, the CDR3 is TGTGCCAGCAGCCCAAACAGAGATAGCAATCAGCCCCAGCATTTT. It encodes CASSPNRDSNQPQHF.